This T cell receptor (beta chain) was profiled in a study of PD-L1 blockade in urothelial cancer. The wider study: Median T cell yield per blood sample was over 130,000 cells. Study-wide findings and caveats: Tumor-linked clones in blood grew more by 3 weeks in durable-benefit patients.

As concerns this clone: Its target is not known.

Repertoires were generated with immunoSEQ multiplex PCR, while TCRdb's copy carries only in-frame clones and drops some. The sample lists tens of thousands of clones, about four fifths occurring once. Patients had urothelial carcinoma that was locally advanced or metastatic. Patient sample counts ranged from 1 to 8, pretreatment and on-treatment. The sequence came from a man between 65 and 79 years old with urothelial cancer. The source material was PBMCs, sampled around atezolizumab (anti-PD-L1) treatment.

This CDR3 is CASSFTGDGNNEQFF. In nucleotides, the CDR3 is TGTGCCAGCAGCTTTACGGGAGATGGCAACAATGAGCAGTTCTTC. The chain combines TRBV13 with TRBJ2-1, with D possibly matching TRBD2 (6 bases). Germline CDR1 is PRHDT and CDR2 is FYEKMQ (reference sequence). The CDR3 runs 15 residues. The germline V and J ends were trimmed by 3 bases and 5 bases, with 14 bases remaining between them. The full variable domain, in which reference TRBV13 and TRBJ2-1 provide the parts outside the CDR3, is AAGVIQSPRHLIKEKRETATLKCYPIPRHDTVYWYQQGPGQDPQFLISFYEKMQSDKGSIPDRFSAQQFSDYHSELNMSSLELGDSALYFCASSFTGDGNNEQFFGPGTRLTVL.